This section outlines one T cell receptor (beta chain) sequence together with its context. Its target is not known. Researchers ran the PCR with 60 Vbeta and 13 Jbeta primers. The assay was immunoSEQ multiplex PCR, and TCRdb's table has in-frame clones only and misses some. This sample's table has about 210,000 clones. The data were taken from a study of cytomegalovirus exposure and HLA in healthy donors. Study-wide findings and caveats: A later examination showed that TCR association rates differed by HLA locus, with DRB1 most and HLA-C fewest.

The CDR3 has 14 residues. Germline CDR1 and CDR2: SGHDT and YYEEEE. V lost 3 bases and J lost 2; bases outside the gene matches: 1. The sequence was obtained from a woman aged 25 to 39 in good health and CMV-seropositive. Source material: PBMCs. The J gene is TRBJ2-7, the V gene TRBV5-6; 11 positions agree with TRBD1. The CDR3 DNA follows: TGTGCCAGCAGCTGGGGACAGGGGGCCTACGAGCAGTACTTC. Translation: CASSWGQGAYEQYF.